This T cell receptor (beta chain) was sequenced for a study of human T cells and chemical hapten exposure. Study background: Largely, small differences in pooled library volume made per-sample TCR yields vary. Points from the study as a whole: No alteration of TCRs above 1 in 1000 frequency was seen with DPC sensitization.

As handled by the study authors: Sequenced samples showed a median of 95,638 TCRs each, with counts running from approximately 21,000 to 630,000. TCRdb re-called the RACE reads with MiXCR, one entry per CDR3 protein. The V and J calls and clone size are TCRdb's, not the authors'. The sample yields 30,000 or so distinct CDR3 sequences, around 7.4% seen once. This clonotype was counted a few times. Its target is not known. Time point denoted: healthy volunteer bleed at 2 weeks. Researchers extracted total RNA from unfractionated whole blood. The CDR3 runs 14 residues. CDR1 LGHDT and CDR2 YNNKEL come from the germline V gene (reference sequence). Deletions cut 1 base from V and 2 bases from J, with 9 bases between.

This TCR was sampled from a human donor in good health. Some clones in this sample may be carry-over from other donors' samples. The V call is TRBV3-1, the J call TRBJ2-7; D perhaps matches TRBD1 (5 bases). Material: whole blood. Written as DNA, the CDR3 is TGTGCCAGCAGCCAAGGGACACCCCCCTACGAGCAGTACTTC. Amino acid sequence: CASSQGTPPYEQYF.